Following are 15 T cell receptor beta chains from one sample sequenced in a study of T cell responses to AZD1222 COVID-19 vaccine. Sequencing was performed with immunoSEQ multiplex PCR; in TCRdb, only in-frame clones are kept and a portion is missing. The table has 50,000 to 60,000 clones, over 80% seen once; the top ten hold roughly 15%. The sequencing used peripheral blood, collected on day 0 of AZD1222 vaccination. All receptors come from an adult in good health.

This clone appeared once. Written as DNA, the CDR3 is TGTGCCAGCAGCTTAGCGGGCAATCAGCCCCAGCATTTT. Translated, it gives CASSLAGNQPQHF. V gene TRBV11-3 combines with J gene TRBJ1-5; D not resolved. CDR1 is SGHNT and CDR2 is YENEEA in the germline V gene. Trimming pared 1 base from V and 2 bases from J, leaving 3 bases between. This CDR3 contains 13 residues.

The chain recombines TRBV7-9 with TRBJ2-7; D call uncertain. The length of the CDR3 is 14 residues. The V gene's germline CDR1 is SEHNR and CDR2 FQNEAQ (reference sequence). V shed 5 bases and J shed 6 bases, with 17 bases lying between them. This chain's CDR3 is CASSPTSGFREQYF. DNA of the CDR3: TGTGCCAGCAGCCCCACCTCAGGATTCCGCGAGCAGTACTTC.

This clone was observed a few times. This sequence joins TRBV10-3 and TRBJ1-3; D ambiguous. V was shortened by 4 bases and J by 7 bases, with 14 bases between the two germline ends. The CDR3 has 14 residues. The germline V gene encodes CDR1 ENHRY and CDR2 SYGVKD. CDR3 region: CAISAGSVGNTIYF. The CDR3 nucleotides read TGTGCCATCAGTGCAGGCTCCGTGGGGAACACCATATATTTT.

V usage is TRBV7-3 and J usage is TRBJ2-1, with 13 bases matching TRBD2. Germline V gene sequence: CDR1 SGHTA, CDR2 FQGTGA. This CDR3 contains 15 residues. Germline trimming cut 4 bases from V and 5 bases from J; bases unmatched to any gene: 2. This CDR3 reads CASSSGTSGNNEQFF. Written as DNA, the CDR3 is TGTGCCAGCAGCTCCGGGACTAGCGGGAACAATGAGCAGTTCTTC.

This clone was counted between two and nine times. The rearrangement links TRBV10-3 to TRBJ1-4; D is unclear. CDR1 ENHRY and CDR2 SYGVKD come from the germline V gene. V was cut by 6 bases and J by 8 bases, with 7 bases left in between. The CDR3 is 11 amino acids. CDR3 amino acids: CAISEGEKLFF. CDR3 DNA: TGTGCCATCAGCGAGGGCGAAAAACTGTTTTTT.

This chain uses TRBV4-2 with TRBJ2-3, with TRBD2 identical over 7 bases. V was pared by 0 bases and J by 4 bases, with 7 bases of the junction left unmatched. Germline assignment: CDR1 LGHNA and CDR2 YNFKEQ. The CDR3 contains 16 residues. CDR3 coding DNA: TGTGCCAGCAGCCAAGATGGGCGGGAGCCCTCAGATACGCAGTATTTT. Translation: CASSQDGREPSDTQYF.

Written as DNA, the CDR3 is TGCGCCAGCAGCTTGCGGAGCGGAGCGAGGGGCGAGCAGTTCTTC. This sequence encodes CASSLRSGARGEQFF. The genes are TRBV5-1 and TRBJ2-1; D may correspond to TRBD1 or TRBD2 (5 bases each). The germline V gene encodes CDR1 SGHRS and CDR2 YFSETQ. Trimming removed 1 base from V and 10 bases from J, with 18 bases in between. This CDR3 spans 15 amino acids.

The rearrangement uses TRBV5-6 and TRBJ1-2; 7 nucleotides match TRBD1. From germline, CDR1 is SGHDT and CDR2 YYEEEE. V trimming: 6 bases; J trimming: 3 bases; junction bases outside the gene matches: 8. The CDR3 spans 14 residues. CDR3 residues: CASTRTGLDYGYTF. CDR3 nucleotides: TGTGCCAGCACCCGGACAGGTCTAGACTATGGCTACACCTTC.

Only one count was recorded for this clone. The V call is TRBV6-1, the J call TRBJ1-5; D possibly corresponds to TRBD1 (5 bases). This CDR3 has 16 residues. The germline V gene encodes CDR1 MNHNS and CDR2 SASEGT. V shed 3 bases and J shed 6 bases, with 18 bases lying between them. CDR3 coding DNA: TGTGCCAGCAGTGACCCGAGCGTTGGGGGTCTTCAGCCCCAGCATTTT. This codes for CASSDPSVGGLQPQHF.

The J gene is TRBJ2-7, the V gene TRBV12-3 or TRBV12-4; D is unclear. The CDR3 extends over 12 amino acids. The V end was cut by 5 bases, the J end by 6 bases, with 11 bases between. CDR3 in amino acids: CASSRVPLEQYF. The DNA of the CDR3 is TGTGCCAGCAGTCGAGTCCCCCTCGAGCAGTACTTC.

The V gene is TRBV15, the J gene TRBJ2-1, with a tentative D call TRBD1 (6 bases). V was clipped by 2 bases and J by 6 bases, with 11 bases between them. The CDR3 consists of 14 residues. Germline-derived CDR1 and CDR2 are LNHNV and YYDKDF (reference sequence). In nucleotides, the CDR3 is TGTGCCACCAGCAGAAAGGGGGTCGGCAATGAGCAGTTCTTC. Its translation: CATSRKGVGNEQFF. Full variable domain (outside the CDR3, taken from reference TRBV15 and TRBJ2-1): DAMVIQNPRYQVTQFGKPVTLSCSQTLNHNVMYWYQQKSSQAPKLLFHYYDKDFNNEADTPDNFQSRRPNTSFCFLDIRSPGLGDTAMYLCATSRKGVGNEQFFGPGTRLTVL.

The chain uses TRBV4-2 and TRBJ1-3, with D maybe TRBD1 (6 bases). The ends were cut back, 3 bases at V and 4 bases at J, with 16 bases in the middle. The CDR3 spans 16 residues. Germline CDR1 is LGHNA and CDR2 is YNFKEQ. The CDR3 loop reads CASSQGAGAGGNTIYF. Written as DNA, the CDR3 is TGTGCCAGCAGCCAGGGTGCAGGGGCGGGGGGAAACACCATATATTTT.

The V gene is TRBV21-1, the J gene TRBJ2-2; TRBD2, the D gene given by the table, was not confirmed from the DNA. TRBV21-1 is a known pseudogene. The CDR3 length is 20 residues. The CDR3 region has the DNA TGTGCCAGCAGCAACCGCTTCCGGGAGAATGGAAAGGCGAACACCGGGGAGCTGTTTTTT. Translating it yields CASSNRFRENGKANTGELFF.

V is TRBV30 and J is TRBJ1-5; D is possibly TRBD1 (5 bases). CDR3 size: 15 residues. Germline V CDR1 and CDR2: GTSNPN, SVGIG (reference sequence). The ends were cut back, 0 bases at V and 6 bases at J, with 15 bases in the middle. DNA for the CDR3: TGTGCCTGGAGTGTATTAGGGTCCCAGGGTCAGCCCCAGCATTTT. Encoded protein: CAWSVLGSQGQPQHF.

This chain joins TRBV3-1 (or the pseudogene TRBV3-2) and TRBJ1-6; D is undetermined. Deletions cut 3 bases from V and 8 bases from J, with 8 bases between. The CDR3 consists of 13 residues. Germline V gives CDR1 LGHDT, CDR2 YNNKEL (reference sequence). The CDR3 reads CASSQLQDSPLHF. The DNA of the CDR3 is TGTGCCAGCAGCCAGCTGCAGGATTCACCCCTCCACTTT.